Each of the 13 T cell receptor beta chains below was sequenced from the same sample in a study of OX40 agonist ivuxolimab in advanced cancers. The data were produced by immunoSEQ multiplex PCR, yet TCRdb's version contains in-frame clones alone and is incomplete. The data show some 100,000 clones, around 94% seen once. The sequencing here drew on CD4+ or CD8+ T cells sorted from blood, taken in a trial of the OX40 agonist ivuxolimab. The receptors stem from an adult with an advanced solid tumor such as melanoma, head and neck, liver or kidney cancer.

The CDR3 reads CASSEEYGYTF. The CDR3 DNA is TGTGCCAGCAGTGAGGAGTATGGCTACACCTTC. V is TRBV6-1 and J is TRBJ1-2; D unclear. Deletions cut 3 bases from V and 5 bases from J, with 4 bases between. Germline V lookup: CDR1 MNHNS, CDR2 SASEGT. The CDR3 is 11 amino acids.

This chain links TRBV27 with TRBJ2-1, with 10 bases matching TRBD2. CDR3 length equals 18 residues. Germline CDR1 is MNHEY and CDR2 is SMNVEV (reference sequence). V lost 4 bases and J lost 8; bases outside the gene matches: 17. CDR3 DNA: TGTGCCAGCAGTTCTCAAGCGGGAGGGCGAAGCGCGCGGCATGAGCAGTTCTTC. Protein sequence: CASSSQAGGRSARHEQFF.

This chain uses TRBV6-1 with TRBJ1-1, with D possibly matching TRBD1 (5 bases). Germline values: CDR1 MNHNS, CDR2 SASEGT. Trimming left V 6 bases short and J 6 bases short, with 20 bases between. This CDR3 comprises 15 residues. The CDR3 region is CASSPQRGQGSEAFF. In nucleotides, the CDR3 is TGTGCCAGCAGCCCCCAAAGAGGGCAGGGCTCTGAAGCTTTCTTT.

As regards this clone: The sample holds other DNA sequences that translate to the same CDR3. The chain links TRBV27 to TRBJ1-1; D gene uncertain. V was pared by 3 bases and J by 2 bases, with 7 bases between. From germline, CDR1 is MNHEY and CDR2 SMNVEV (reference sequence). This CDR3 contains 13 residues. This CDR3 is CASSFRGNTEAFF. DNA for the CDR3: TGTGCCAGCAGTTTCCGGGGTAACACTGAAGCTTTCTTT.

The J gene is TRBJ2-1, the V gene TRBV9, with TRBD1 identical over 8 bases. Germline V gene sequence: CDR1 SGDLS, CDR2 YYNGEE. The CDR3 covers 14 residues. V lost 3 bases to trimming and J lost 6 bases; unmatched junction nucleotides: 5. For the CDR3, the DNA is TGTGCCAGCAGCGGATACAGGGGGGCCAATGAGCAGTTCTTC. This codes for CASSGYRGANEQFF.

The rearrangement links TRBV7-6 to TRBJ2-5; 10 bases align to TRBD2. The end of the DNA aligns better with TRBJ2-7, so the J call may be wrong. The CDR3 is made up of 14 amino acids. CDR1 SGHVS and CDR2 FNYEAQ come from the germline V gene. In DNA, the CDR3 is TGTGCCAGCAGCACACTAGCGGGAATCTACGAGCAGTACTTC. This gives the protein CASSTLAGIYEQYF.

This chain joins TRBV5-8 and TRBJ2-3; unclear D gene. Germline V CDR1 and CDR2: SGHTS, YDEGEE. V was clipped by 2 bases and J by 3 bases, with 1 base between them. There are 11 residues in the CDR3. CDR3 protein: CASSFTDTQYF. In DNA form, the CDR3 reads TGTGCCAGCAGCTTTACAGATACGCAGTATTTT.

This clone occurred a few times. The V gene is TRBV19, the J gene TRBJ1-5, with D perhaps matching TRBD1 (6 bases). With 3 bases removed from V and 6 bases from J, the gap between germline ends came to 18 bases. This CDR3 has 16 residues. Germline CDR1 LNHDA, CDR2 SQIVND (reference sequence). Here the CDR3 reads CASSIEGGRATQPQHF. CDR3 bases: TGTGCCAGTAGTATTGAGGGGGGCAGGGCTACTCAGCCCCAGCATTTT.

The rearrangement uses TRBV7-3 and TRBJ2-3; 11 bases line up with TRBD2. Germline CDR1 and CDR2: SGHTA and FQGTGA. The V and J ends lost 3 bases and 6 bases, in that order; junction bases with no gene match: 5. The CDR3 is made up of 15 amino acids. Here the CDR3 DNA reads TGTGCCAGCAGCTTTAGCGGGAGGGCCGATGATACGCAGTATTTT. It specifies CASSFSGRADDTQYF.

This clone occurred once. This chain connects TRBV5-8 to TRBJ2-7, with 10 bases identical to TRBD1. The germline CDR1 and CDR2 sequences are SGHTS and YDEGEE. This CDR3 spans 15 amino acids. Losses at the gene ends were 3 bases for V and 1 base for J; bases not matched to a gene: 4. The CDR3: CASSSDRGTSYEQYF. CDR3 DNA: TGTGCCAGCAGCTCGGACAGGGGGACGTCCTACGAGCAGTACTTC.

V and J are TRBV10-1 and TRBJ2-7; D unresolved. The germline gives CDR1 WNHNN, CDR2 SYGVQD (reference sequence). This CDR3 comprises 13 residues. Trimming left V 2 bases short and J 4 bases short, with 9 bases between. CDR3 protein: CASSEERSYEQYF. DNA of the CDR3: TGCGCCAGCAGTGAGGAACGCTCTTACGAGCAGTACTTC.

The chain carries TRBV18 and TRBJ1-2, with a possible D match to TRBD1 (5 bases). V was pared by 8 bases and J by 3 bases, with 13 bases between. The CDR3 has 13 residues. CDR1 KGHSH and CDR2 LQKENI come from the germline V gene. CDR3 sequence: CASTGTTDYGYTF. The CDR3 bases are TGTGCCAGCACCGGGACCACTGACTATGGCTACACCTTC.

This sequence joins TRBV6-1 and TRBJ2-7; possibly TRBD2 for D (5 bases). The germline V and J ends were trimmed by 1 base and 2 bases, with 12 bases remaining between them. This CDR3 is 15 amino acids long. Germline assignment: CDR1 MNHNS and CDR2 SASEGT. Written as DNA, the CDR3 is TGTGCCAGCAGTGAAGAGGCAGCGGCAGCCTACGAGCAGTACTTC. Protein sequence: CASSEEAAAAYEQYF.